This TCR beta chain stems from a study of OX40 agonist ivuxolimab in advanced cancers. For the study at large: Patients were dosed intravenously with ivuxolimab at 0.01 to 10 mg/kg every 2 weeks. Among those treated, three patients had partial responses, one with hepatocellular carcinoma and two with cutaneous melanoma.

Peripheral blood came from all dose cohorts at three timepoints. Germline V gives CDR1 KGHSH, CDR2 LQKENI. The V and J ends lost 2 bases and 8 bases respectively, with 10 bases between them. This CDR3 is 13 amino acids long. In its sample, this clone was seen a few times. The method was immunoSEQ multiplex PCR; TCRdb's version includes in-frame clones alone and lacks a portion of them. Of around 65,000 clones in the sample, roughly 92% were seen once. The sample consisted of CD4+ or CD8+ T cells sorted from blood, taken in a trial of the OX40 agonist ivuxolimab. The chain joins TRBV18 to TRBJ2-1; the D gene is possibly TRBD1 (5 bases). The clonotype comes from an adult with an advanced solid tumor such as melanoma, head and neck, liver or kidney cancer. The CDR3 reads CASSPTGSDEQFF. As DNA, the CDR3 is TGTGCCAGCTCACCAACAGGCTCCGATGAGCAGTTCTTC.